This TCR beta chain stems from a study of blood T cell repertoires in COVID-19. About the research overall: Samples representing acute and convalescent COVID-19 were sourced from the United States, Italy and Spain.

This CDR3 comprises 15 residues. From germline, CDR1 is SGHNT and CDR2 YENEEA. V shed 5 bases, J shed 5 bases, and the junction held 6 bases outside the gene matches. The sample holds one count of this clone. Sequencing was performed with immunoSEQ multiplex PCR; in TCRdb, only in-frame clones are kept and a portion is missing. The sample lists about 74,000 clones; around nine tenths were seen once. The V gene is TRBV11-3, the J gene TRBJ2-2; 9 positions agree with TRBD2. The source of this sequence is an older man with active or convalescent COVID-19. Sequences were obtained from peripheral blood. In nucleotides, the CDR3 is TGTGCCAGCAGCAAACTAGCGGGTGGAACCGGGGAGCTGTTTTTT. It translates to CASSKLAGGTGELFF.